This TCR beta chain comes out of a study of monozygotic twins with inflammatory bowel disease. This CDR3 contains 15 residues. TCRdb reworked the 5' RACE reads into one entry per CDR3 protein, no DNA. Recorded for this sample: roughly 330,000 distinct CDR3 sequences. This chain links TRBV12-3 or TRBV12-4 with TRBJ2-7; TCRdb reports TRBD1, a call that lacks DNA to check it against. The sequenced sample was blood. The source of this sequence is a human donor with ulcerative colitis or Crohn's disease, or a healthy co-twin of an affected twin (not recorded which). CDR3 amino acids: CASSPGQGATYEQYF.